The entry that follows covers one T cell receptor beta chain sequence. CDR1 and CDR2 (germline): MDHEN, SYDVKM. The CDR3 spans 18 residues. Trimming took off 5 bases at V and 4 bases at J, with 21 bases between the two ends. The study recruited people aged roughly 18 to 100 years across more than 20 US areas. Self-reported history from a screening survey and questionnaire set each donor's cohort. Within 2 weeks before study entry, exposed participants met a COVID-19 case. This record belongs to a study of blood T cell repertoires in COVID-19. In the source study's methods: The authors estimated nucleated cell counts from reference gene primer amplification. Profiling relied on immunoSEQ multiplex PCR, and the TCRdb table lists in-frame clones only, not all of them. The DNA was the basis for D and trimming; V, J and clone size are from that table. The sample has 150,000 to 200,000 clones, 80% to 85% seen once.

The source of this sequence is an older man who had been exposed to COVID-19. The chain combines TRBV28 with TRBJ2-6; maybe TRBD2 (5 bases). The material sequenced was PBMCs or T cells enriched from blood (not recorded which). The CDR3: CASSTSAGIGVGANVLTF. The CDR3 region has the DNA TGTGCCAGCAGTACCTCGGCGGGTATCGGGGTGGGGGCCAACGTCCTGACTTTC. Based on the CDR3 plus reference TRBV28 and TRBJ2-6, the full variable domain is DVKVTQSSRYLVKRTGEKVFLECVQDMDHENMFWYRQDPGLGLRLIYFSYDVKMKEKGDIPEGYSVSREKKERFSLILESASTNQTSMYLCASSTSAGIGVGANVLTFGAGSRLTVL.